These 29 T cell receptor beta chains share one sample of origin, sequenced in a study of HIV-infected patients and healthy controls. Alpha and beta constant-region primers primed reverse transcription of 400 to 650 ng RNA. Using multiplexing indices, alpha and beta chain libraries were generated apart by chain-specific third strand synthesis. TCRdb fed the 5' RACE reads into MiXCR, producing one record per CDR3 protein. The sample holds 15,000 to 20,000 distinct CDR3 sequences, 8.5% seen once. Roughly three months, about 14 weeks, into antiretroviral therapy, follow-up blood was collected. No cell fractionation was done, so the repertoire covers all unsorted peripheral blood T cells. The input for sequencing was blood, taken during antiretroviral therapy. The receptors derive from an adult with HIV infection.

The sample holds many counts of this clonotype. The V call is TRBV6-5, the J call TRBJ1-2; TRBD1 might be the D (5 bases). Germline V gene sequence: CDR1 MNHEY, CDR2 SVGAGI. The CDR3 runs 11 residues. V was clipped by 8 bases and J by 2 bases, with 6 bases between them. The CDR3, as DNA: TGTGCCAGCTGGGGGAACTATGGCTACACCTTC. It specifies CASWGNYGYTF.

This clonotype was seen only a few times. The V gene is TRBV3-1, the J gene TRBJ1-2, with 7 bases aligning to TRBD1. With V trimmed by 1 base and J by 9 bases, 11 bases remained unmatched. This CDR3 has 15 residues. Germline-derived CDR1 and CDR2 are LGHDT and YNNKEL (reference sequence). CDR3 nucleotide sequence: TGTGCCAGCAGCCAAGGACAGGGCCCGATGGAACGCTACACCTTC. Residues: CASSQGQGPMERYTF.

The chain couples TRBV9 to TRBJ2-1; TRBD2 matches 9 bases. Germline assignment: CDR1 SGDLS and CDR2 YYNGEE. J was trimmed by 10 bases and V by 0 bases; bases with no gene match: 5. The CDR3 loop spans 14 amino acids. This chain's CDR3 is CASSVGGRAGEQFF. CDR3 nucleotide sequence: TGTGCCAGCAGCGTAGGCGGGAGGGCAGGGGAGCAGTTCTTC.

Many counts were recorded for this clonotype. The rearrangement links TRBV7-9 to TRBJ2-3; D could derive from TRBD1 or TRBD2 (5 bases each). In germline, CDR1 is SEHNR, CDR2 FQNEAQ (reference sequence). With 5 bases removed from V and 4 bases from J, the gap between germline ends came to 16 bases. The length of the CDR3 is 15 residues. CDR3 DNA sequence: TGTGCCAGCAGCCTCACCGACATGGGGGCAGATACGCAGTATTTT. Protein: CASSLTDMGADTQYF.

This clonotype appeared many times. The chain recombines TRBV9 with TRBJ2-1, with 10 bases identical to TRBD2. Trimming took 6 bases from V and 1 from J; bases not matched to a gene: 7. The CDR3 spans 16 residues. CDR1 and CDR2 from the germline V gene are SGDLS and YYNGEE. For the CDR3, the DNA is TGTGCCAGCACCCAACTAGCGGGACTATCCTACAATGAGCAGTTCTTC. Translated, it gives CASTQLAGLSYNEQFF.

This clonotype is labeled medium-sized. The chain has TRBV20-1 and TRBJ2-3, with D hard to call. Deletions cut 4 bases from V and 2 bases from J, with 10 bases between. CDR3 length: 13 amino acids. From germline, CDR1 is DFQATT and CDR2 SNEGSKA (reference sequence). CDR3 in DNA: TGCAGTGCTACAACTGCTTACACAGATACGCAGTATTTT. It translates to CSATTAYTDTQYF.

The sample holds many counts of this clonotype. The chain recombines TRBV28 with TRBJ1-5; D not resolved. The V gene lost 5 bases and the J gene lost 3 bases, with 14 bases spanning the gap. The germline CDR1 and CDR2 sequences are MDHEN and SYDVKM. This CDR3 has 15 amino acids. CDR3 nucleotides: TGTGCCAGCAGTCCTCCCGGACGGGCCAATCAGCCCCAGCATTTT. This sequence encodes CASSPPGRANQPQHF.

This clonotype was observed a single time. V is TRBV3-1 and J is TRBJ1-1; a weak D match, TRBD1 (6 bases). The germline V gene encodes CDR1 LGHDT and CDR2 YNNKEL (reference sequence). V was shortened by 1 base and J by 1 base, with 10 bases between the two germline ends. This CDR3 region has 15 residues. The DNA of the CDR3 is TGTGCCAGCAGCCAAGTGTGGACAGAGAACACTGAAGCTTTCTTT. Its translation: CASSQVWTENTEAFF.

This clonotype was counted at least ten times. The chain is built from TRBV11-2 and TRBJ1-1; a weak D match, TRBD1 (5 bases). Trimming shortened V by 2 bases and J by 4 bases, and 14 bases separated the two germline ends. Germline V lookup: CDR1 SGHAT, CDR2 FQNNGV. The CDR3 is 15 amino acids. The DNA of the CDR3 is TGTGCCAGCAGCTTACAATGGGGCGCGGGCACTGAAGCTTTCTTT. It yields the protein CASSLQWGAGTEAFF.

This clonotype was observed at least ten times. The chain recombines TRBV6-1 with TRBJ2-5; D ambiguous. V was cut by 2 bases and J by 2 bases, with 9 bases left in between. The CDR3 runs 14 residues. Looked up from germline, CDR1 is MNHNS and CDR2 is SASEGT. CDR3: CASSEKGLQETQYF. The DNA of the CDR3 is TGTGCCAGCAGTGAAAAAGGGTTGCAAGAGACCCAGTACTTC.

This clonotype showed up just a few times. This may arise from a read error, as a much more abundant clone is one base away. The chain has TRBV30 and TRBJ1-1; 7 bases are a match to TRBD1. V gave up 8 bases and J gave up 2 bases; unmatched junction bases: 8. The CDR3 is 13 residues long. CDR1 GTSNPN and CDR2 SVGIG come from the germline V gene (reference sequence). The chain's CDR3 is CARSGQLNTEAFF. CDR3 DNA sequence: TGTGCCCGGTCGGGACAGTTAAACACTGAAGCTTTCTTT.

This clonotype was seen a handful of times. In nucleotides, the CDR3 is TGTGCCGTAGGGACAGCAGATAATCAGCCCCAGCATTTT. Protein sequence: CAVGTADNQPQHF. The gene calls are TRBV15 and TRBJ1-5, with 7 bases aligning to TRBD1. The CDR3 consists of 13 residues. Germline CDR1 reads LNHNV; CDR2 reads YYDKDF (reference sequence). The V gene end was trimmed by 11 bases and the J gene end by 4 bases; junction bases not matched to a gene: 8. The full variable domain, rest sourced from reference TRBV15 and TRBJ1-5, is DAMVIQNPRYQVTQFGKPVTLSCSQTLNHNVMYWYQQKSSQAPKLLFHYYDKDFNNEADTPDNFQSRRPNTSFCFLDIRSPGLGDTAMYLCAVGTADNQPQHFGDGTRLSIL.

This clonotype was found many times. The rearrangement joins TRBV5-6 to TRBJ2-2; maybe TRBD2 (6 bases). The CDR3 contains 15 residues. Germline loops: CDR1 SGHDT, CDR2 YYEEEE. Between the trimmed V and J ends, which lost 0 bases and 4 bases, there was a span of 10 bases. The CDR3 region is CASSLESSGTGELFF. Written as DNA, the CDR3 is TGTGCCAGCAGCTTGGAGAGTAGCGGCACCGGGGAGCTGTTTTTT.

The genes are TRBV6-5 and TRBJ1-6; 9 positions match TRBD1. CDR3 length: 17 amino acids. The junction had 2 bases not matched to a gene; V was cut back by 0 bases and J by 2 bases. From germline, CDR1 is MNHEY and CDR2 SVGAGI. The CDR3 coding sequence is TGTGCCAGCAGTTACTCCGGGACAGGGCCCTATAATTCACCCCTCCACTTT. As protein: CASSYSGTGPYNSPLHF.

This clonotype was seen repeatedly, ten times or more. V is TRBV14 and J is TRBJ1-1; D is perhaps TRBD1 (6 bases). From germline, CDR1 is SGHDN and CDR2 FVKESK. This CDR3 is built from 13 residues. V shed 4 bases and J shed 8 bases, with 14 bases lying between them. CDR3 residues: CASSRQGQGEAFF. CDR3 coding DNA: TGTGCCAGCAGCCGTCAGGGGCAGGGCGAAGCTTTCTTT.

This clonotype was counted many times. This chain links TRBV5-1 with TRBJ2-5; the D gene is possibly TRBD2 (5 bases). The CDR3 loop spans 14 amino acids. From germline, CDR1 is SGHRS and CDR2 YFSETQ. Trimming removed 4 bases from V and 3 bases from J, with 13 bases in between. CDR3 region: CASSETGMEETQYF. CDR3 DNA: TGCGCCAGCAGCGAGACGGGGATGGAAGAGACCCAGTACTTC.

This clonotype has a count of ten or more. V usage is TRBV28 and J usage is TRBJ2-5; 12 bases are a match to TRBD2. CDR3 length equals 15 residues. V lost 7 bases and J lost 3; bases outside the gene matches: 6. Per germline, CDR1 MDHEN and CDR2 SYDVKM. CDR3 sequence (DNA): TGTGCCAGCATTGGAGCTAGCGGGGGGGAAGAGACCCAGTACTTC. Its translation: CASIGASGGEETQYF.

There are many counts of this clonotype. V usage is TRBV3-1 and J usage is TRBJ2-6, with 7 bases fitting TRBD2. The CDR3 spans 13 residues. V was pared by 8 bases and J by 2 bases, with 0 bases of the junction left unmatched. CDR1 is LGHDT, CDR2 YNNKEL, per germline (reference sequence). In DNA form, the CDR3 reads TGTGCCAGCCGGGGGGCTGGGGCCAACGTCCTGACTTTC. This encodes CASRGAGANVLTF.

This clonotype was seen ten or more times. The CDR3 reads CSARGAEAFF. As DNA, the CDR3 is TGCAGTGCTAGGGGCGCTGAAGCTTTCTTT. The J gene is TRBJ1-1, the V gene TRBV20-1; no definite D call. From germline, CDR1 is DFQATT and CDR2 SNEGSKA (reference sequence). V lost 3 bases and J 6 bases, leaving 5 bases between the germline ends. The CDR3 is 10 residues long.

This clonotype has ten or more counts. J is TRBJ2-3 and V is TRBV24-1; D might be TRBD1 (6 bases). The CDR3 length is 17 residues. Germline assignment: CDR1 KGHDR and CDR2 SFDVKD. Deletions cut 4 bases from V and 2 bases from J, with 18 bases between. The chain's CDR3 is CATSEQVPGQPTDTQYF. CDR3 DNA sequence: TGTGCCACCAGTGAACAGGTCCCGGGACAACCCACAGATACGCAGTATTTT.

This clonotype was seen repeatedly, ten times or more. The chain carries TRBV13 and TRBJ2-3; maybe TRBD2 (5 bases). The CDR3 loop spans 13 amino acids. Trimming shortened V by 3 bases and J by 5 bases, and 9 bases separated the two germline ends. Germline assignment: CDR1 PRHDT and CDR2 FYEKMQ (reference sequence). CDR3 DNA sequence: TGTGCCAGCAGCTTGGGAGAAGGAGATACGCAGTATTTT. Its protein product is CASSLGEGDTQYF.

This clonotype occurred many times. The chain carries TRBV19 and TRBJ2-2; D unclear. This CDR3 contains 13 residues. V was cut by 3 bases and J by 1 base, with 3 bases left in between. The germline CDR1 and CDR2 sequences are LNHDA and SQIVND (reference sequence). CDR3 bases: TGTGCCAGTAGTATTTTGAACACCGGGGAGCTGTTTTTT. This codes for CASSILNTGELFF. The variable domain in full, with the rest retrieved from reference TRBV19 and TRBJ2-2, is DGGITQSPKYLFRKEGQNVTLSCEQNLNHDAMYWYRQDPGQGLRLIYYSQIVNDFQKGDIAEGYSVSREKKESFPLTVTSAQKNPTAFYLCASSILNTGELFFGEGSRLTVL.

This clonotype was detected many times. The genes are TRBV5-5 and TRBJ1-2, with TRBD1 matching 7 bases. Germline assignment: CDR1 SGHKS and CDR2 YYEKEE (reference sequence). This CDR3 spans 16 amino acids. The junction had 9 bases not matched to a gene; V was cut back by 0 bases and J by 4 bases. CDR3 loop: CASSLATGATSYGYTF. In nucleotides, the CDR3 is TGTGCCAGCAGCTTGGCAACAGGGGCTACGAGCTATGGCTACACCTTC.

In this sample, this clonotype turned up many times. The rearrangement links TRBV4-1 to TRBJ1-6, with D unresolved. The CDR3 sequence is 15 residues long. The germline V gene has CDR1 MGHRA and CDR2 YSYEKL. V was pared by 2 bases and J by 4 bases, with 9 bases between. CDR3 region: CASSQTGIYNSPLHF. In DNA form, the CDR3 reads TGCGCCAGCAGCCAAACCGGGATTTATAATTCACCCCTCCACTTT.

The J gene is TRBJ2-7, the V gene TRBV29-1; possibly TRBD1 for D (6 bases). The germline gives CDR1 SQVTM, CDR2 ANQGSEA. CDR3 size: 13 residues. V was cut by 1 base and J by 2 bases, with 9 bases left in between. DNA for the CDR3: TGCAGCGTTGAAGGGGGGCCTACCTACGAGCAGTACTTC. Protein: CSVEGGPTYEQYF.

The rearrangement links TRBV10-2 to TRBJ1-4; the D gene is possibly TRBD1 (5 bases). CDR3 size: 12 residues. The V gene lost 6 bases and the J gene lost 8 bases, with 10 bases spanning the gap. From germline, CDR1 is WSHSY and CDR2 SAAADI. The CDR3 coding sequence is TGCGCCAGCAGCCAAGCAGGGGAAAAACTGTTTTTT. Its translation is CASSQAGEKLFF.

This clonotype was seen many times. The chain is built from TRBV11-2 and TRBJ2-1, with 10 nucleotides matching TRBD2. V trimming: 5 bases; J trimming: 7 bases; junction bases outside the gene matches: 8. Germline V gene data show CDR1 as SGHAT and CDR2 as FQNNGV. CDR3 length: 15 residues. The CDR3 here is CASSTSSGSRNEQFF. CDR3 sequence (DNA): TGTGCCAGCAGCACCTCTAGCGGGAGTAGAAATGAGCAGTTCTTC.

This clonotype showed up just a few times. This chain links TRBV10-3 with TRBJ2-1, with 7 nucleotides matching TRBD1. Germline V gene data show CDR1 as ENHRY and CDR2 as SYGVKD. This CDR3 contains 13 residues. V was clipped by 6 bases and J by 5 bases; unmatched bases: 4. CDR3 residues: CAISLDRDNEQFF. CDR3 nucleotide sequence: TGTGCCATCAGCCTAGACAGGGACAATGAGCAGTTCTTC.

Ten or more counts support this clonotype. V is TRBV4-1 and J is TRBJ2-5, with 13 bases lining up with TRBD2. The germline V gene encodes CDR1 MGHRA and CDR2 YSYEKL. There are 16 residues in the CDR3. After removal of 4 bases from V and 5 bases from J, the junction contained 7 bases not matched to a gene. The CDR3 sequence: CASSLLGLAGSETQYF. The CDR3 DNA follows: TGCGCCAGCAGCCTGTTGGGACTAGCGGGGAGTGAGACCCAGTACTTC.